This TCR beta chain was sequenced in a study of T cells after posttransplantation cyclophosphamide. This clone was detected a few times. The protocol was immunoSEQ multiplex PCR, while the TCRdb copy is restricted to in-frame clones and leaves out a portion. This sample has around 30,000 clones, each found more than once. The CDR3 totals 16 residues. Trimming cost V 0 bases and J 2 bases, with 13 bases left between them. The V gene's germline CDR1 is MNHEY and CDR2 SVGAGI. Input material: PBMCs. The V gene is TRBV6-5, the J gene TRBJ1-2; D may be TRBD1 (5 bases). The clonotype comes from a woman aged 60 to 75 in good health, CMV-negative, and a related stem cell transplant donor. The CDR3 coding sequence is TGTGCCAGCAGTTACTCGAAAGCAGGGCTCAACTATGGCTACACCTTC. As protein: CASSYSKAGLNYGYTF.